Listed below are T cell receptor beta chains from one sample, sequenced in a study of cytomegalovirus exposure and HLA in healthy donors. Profiling relied on immunoSEQ multiplex PCR, and the TCRdb table lists in-frame clones only, not all of them. The sample yields 90,000 to 130,000 clones, around 61% seen once. Specimen: PBMCs. These receptors were obtained from a woman in her thirties in good health and CMV-seronegative. The CDR3 runs from the conserved cysteine through the conserved F or W. D genes are given only for firm matches. The size of a clone is reported for some rows only, either as once, few or many, or as a class for expanded clones.

cdr3_length j_call clone_size v_call d_call cdr3_nt cdr3_aa
13 TRBJ2-1 few TRBV9 . TGTGCCAGCAGCCCTAGCTCCTACAATGAGCAGTTCTTC CASSPSSYNEQFF
18 TRBJ2-2 once TRBV5-1 TRBD2 TGCGCCAGCAGCCCCGGAGAGACTAGCGGAGCGAACACCGGGGAGCTGTTTTTT CASSPGETSGANTGELFF
16 TRBJ2-3 . TRBV28 . TGTGCCAGCAGTTTTCTCCGGGAGAAAAGCACAGATACGCAGTATTTT CASSFLREKSTDTQYF
15 TRBJ2-1 few TRBV28 TRBD2 TGTGCCAGCAGTCGGAGTAGCGGGAGCCCGAATGAGCAGTTCTTC CASSRSSGSPNEQFF
16 TRBJ1-1 . TRBV15 . TGTGCCACCAGCAGAGGGAGGTTTGCGATGAACACTGAAGCTTTCTTT CATSRGRFAMNTEAFF
15 TRBJ1-1 . TRBV7-9 . TGTGCCAGCAGCTTAGGCGGAGAGGGAACAACTGAAGCTTTCTTT CASSLGGEGTTEAFF
13 TRBJ2-1 . TRBV6-6 . TGTGCCAGCAGCCGCGGACAGACTTATGAGCAGTTCTTC CASSRGQTYEQFF
14 TRBJ1-5 . TRBV15 TRBD1 TGTGCCACCAGCCGGGACAGGACCAATCAGCCCCAGCATTTT CATSRDRTNQPQHF
13 TRBJ2-7 . TRBV29-1 . TGCAGCGTTGGACGAGGGCGGAACTACGAGCAGTACTTC CSVGRGRNYEQYF
15 TRBJ1-2 once TRBV28 . TGTGCCAGCAGTCCCCCAGGGCGGCCCGCCTATGGCTACACCTTC CASSPPGRPAYGYTF
13 TRBJ2-1 once TRBV2 . TGTGCCAGCACTACGGATAGCGGAGGAACAGAGTTCTTC CASTTDSGGTEFF
15 TRBJ2-7 . TRBV7-9 TRBD1 TGTGCCAGCAGCTTTGCCGGGACAGGGGCCGGCGAGCAGTACTTC CASSFAGTGAGEQYF
15 TRBJ2-1 . TRBV4-3 . TGCGCCAGCAGCCAAGGTCCCGGGAGCTACAATGAGCAGTTCTTC CASSQGPGSYNEQFF
16 TRBJ1-6 . TRBV7-6 TRBD1 TGTGCCAGCAGCTTAGCCGGGACAGGGATTAATTCACCCCTCCACTTT CASSLAGTGINSPLHF
16 TRBJ1-6 . TRBV5-1 TRBD1 TGCGCCAGCAGCTCGACGGGACAGGGGAATAATTCACCCCTCCACTTT CASSSTGQGNNSPLHF
14 TRBJ2-3 few TRBV9 . TGTGCCAGCAGCGTAGACAGGGAAACAGATACGCAGTATTTT CASSVDRETDTQYF
15 TRBJ2-3 . TRBV7-3 TRBD2 TGTGCCAGCAGCTCAAGCGGGAGGGCCGGAGATACGCAGTATTTT CASSSSGRAGDTQYF
16 TRBJ2-1 . TRBV4-3 TRBD2 TGCGCCAGCAGCCAAGGATCGGGAGGCGGCAACAATGAGCAGTTCTTC CASSQGSGGGNNEQFF
14 TRBJ2-5 . TRBV19 . TGTGCCAGTAGTATAGACAGGTGGGCGGAGACCCAGTACTTC CASSIDRWAETQYF
15 TRBJ2-5 . TRBV27 TRBD2 TGTGCCAGCAGTTTCTCGTCTAGCGGCACAGAGACCCAGTACTTC CASSFSSSGTETQYF
11 TRBJ2-2 few TRBV19 . TGTGCCAGTACCCTATACGGGGAGCTGTTTTTT CASTLYGELFF
14 TRBJ1-5 . TRBV6-1 . TGTGCCAGCAGTGGCGATTCGGGGGGCCAGCCCCAGCATTTT CASSGDSGGQPQHF
15 TRBJ2-3 few TRBV2 TRBD2 TGTGCCAGCAGTAAACTAGCGGGAGGAACAGATACGCAGTATTTT CASSKLAGGTDTQYF
13 TRBJ2-5 few TRBV4-3 . TGCGCCAGCAGCCAAGATGTCCTAGAGACCCAGTACTTC CASSQDVLETQYF
16 TRBJ2-7 . TRBV5-4 TRBD2 TGTGCCAGCAGCTCCCGGACTAGCGGGAGTCAGTACGAGCAGTACTTC CASSSRTSGSQYEQYF
16 TRBJ1-6 few TRBV25-1 TRBD1 TGTGCCAGCAGTGAATATTCCGGGACAGTGCTGTCACCCCTCCACTTT CASSEYSGTVLSPLHF
14 TRBJ2-1 . TRBV19 . TGTGCCAGTAGTTGGTCCAGGGGAGAGACTGAGCAGTTCTTC CASSWSRGETEQFF
15 TRBJ2-1 . TRBV15 TRBD2 TGTGCCACCAGCCTCCCGGGACTAGCGGGAGGCGAGCAGTTCTTC CATSLPGLAGGEQFF
13 TRBJ1-1 . TRBV11-3 . TGTGCCAGCAGCCTAACAGGCGGAACTGAAGCTTTCTTT CASSLTGGTEAFF
14 TRBJ2-1 . TRBV11-2 . TGTGCCAGCGCCGGGGACTGGAACTACAATGAGCAGTTCTTC CASAGDWNYNEQFF
16 TRBJ2-2 few TRBV5-1 TRBD1 TGCGCCAGCAGCTTGGCCTTGACAGGGGGTTCCGGGGAGCTGTTTTTT CASSLALTGGSGELFF
16 TRBJ2-7 . TRBV5-4 TRBD2 TGTGCCAGCAGTTCTACCATAGCGGGAGGAACGTTCGAGCAGTACTTC CASSSTIAGGTFEQYF
17 TRBJ2-1 . TRBV21-1 . TGTGCCAGCAGCAAAGGGAGACGGACTAGCGGGCCCAATGAGCAGTTCTTC CASSKGRRTSGPNEQFF
12 TRBJ1-2 . TRBV28 . TGTGCCAGCAGTCAGGCTAACTATGGCTACACCTTC CASSQANYGYTF
12 TRBJ2-1 few TRBV6-1 . TGTGCCAGCAGTGGGGAGGGGGACTTTCAGTTCTTC CASSGEGDFQFF
15 TRBJ2-6 . TRBV7-8 TRBD2 TGTGCCAGCAGCCTGGGACTAACTGGGGCCAACGTCCTGACTTTC CASSLGLTGANVLTF
15 TRBJ2-2 . TRBV5-1 . TGCGCCAGCAGCTTGGGGCGGGACCACACCGGGGAGCTGTTTTTT CASSLGRDHTGELFF
14 TRBJ2-7 few TRBV5-4 TRBD2 TGTGCCAGCGGACGACTAGCGGGAGAGTACGAGCAGTACTTC CASGRLAGEYEQYF
15 TRBJ1-2 . TRBV10-3 TRBD1 TGTGCCATCAGTGGCCGGGACAGGGGGCGGGATGGCTACACCTTC CAISGRDRGRDGYTF
14 TRBJ2-3 few TRBV6-7 . TGTGCCAGCAGTTACTCCTCTAGCACAGATACGCAGTATTTT CASSYSSSTDTQYF
13 TRBJ2-7 . TRBV28 TRBD2 TGTGCCAGCAGTTATGGGACTAGCGGGAGCACGTACTTC CASSYGTSGSTYF
13 TRBJ1-1 few TRBV30 . TGTGCCTGGTCCACAGGGAACGCGTTTGAAGCTTTCTTT CAWSTGNAFEAFF
15 TRBJ2-7 . TRBV28 TRBD1 TGTGCCAGCCTCCAAGGGACAGGGCGCTCCTACGAGCAGTACTTC CASLQGTGRSYEQYF
12 TRBJ2-4 . TRBV18 . TGTGCCAGCTCACCAGAGAACAGCATTCAGTACTTC CASSPENSIQYF
13 TRBJ1-2 . TRBV30 TRBD1 TGTGCCTGGAGTTTCAGGGGGGCGCGTGGCTACACCTTC CAWSFRGARGYTF
14 TRBJ2-2 . TRBV30 . TGTGCCTGGAGTGTCGCCCTAATATCCGGGGAGCTGTTTTTT CAWSVALISGELFF
14 TRBJ1-1 few TRBV28 . TGTGCCAGCAGTTTAGGACAGCGGAACACTGAAGCTTTCTTT CASSLGQRNTEAFF
20 TRBJ2-1 . TRBV7-8 TRBD2 TGTGCCAGCAGCTTAGCCCGGACTAGCGGGAGCCTCACTTCCTACAATGAGCAGTTCTTC CASSLARTSGSLTSYNEQFF
13 TRBJ1-2 . TRBV30 . TGTGCCTGGACAGGGCTGGGCTGGTATGGCTACACCTTC CAWTGLGWYGYTF
14 TRBJ2-7 . TRBV27 TRBD1 TGTGCCAGCAGTTCAGGGGGCGGCTTCTACGAGCAGTACTTC CASSSGGGFYEQYF
15 TRBJ1-4 . TRBV19 . TGTGCCAGTAGTATACAGGTTGCAACTAATGAAAAACTGTTTTTT CASSIQVATNEKLFF
18 TRBJ2-7 . TRBV5-1 TRBD2 TGCGCCAGCAGCTGGGGGCAGGCAAGCGGGAGAATTGTTTACGAGCAGTACTTC CASSWGQASGRIVYEQYF
16 TRBJ2-1 few TRBV7-9 TRBD2 TGTGCCAGCAGCCAATACGGGACTAGCGGGAGAGGGGGGCAGTTCTTC CASSQYGTSGRGGQFF